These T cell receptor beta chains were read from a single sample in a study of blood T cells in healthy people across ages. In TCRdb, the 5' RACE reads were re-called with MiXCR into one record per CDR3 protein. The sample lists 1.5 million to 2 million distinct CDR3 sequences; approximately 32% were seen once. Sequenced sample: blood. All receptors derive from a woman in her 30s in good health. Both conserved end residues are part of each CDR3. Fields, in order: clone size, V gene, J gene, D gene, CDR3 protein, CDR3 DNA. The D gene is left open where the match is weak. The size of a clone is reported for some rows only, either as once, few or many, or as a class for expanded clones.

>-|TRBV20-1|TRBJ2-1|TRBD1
CSAGSGTGAGGEQFF
TGCAGTGCTGGTTCCGGGACAGGGGCCGGAGGTGAGCAGTTCTTC
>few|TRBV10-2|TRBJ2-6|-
CASSEGSRASGANVLTF
TGCGCCAGCAGTGAGGGCTCTAGGGCCTCTGGGGCCAACGTCCTGACTTTC
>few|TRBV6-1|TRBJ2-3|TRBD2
CASTGVSGRADTQYF
TGTGCCAGCACAGGGGTTAGCGGGAGGGCAGATACGCAGTATTTT
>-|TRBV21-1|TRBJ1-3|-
CASSSDRGLGGNTIYF
TGTGCCAGCAGCAGCGACAGGGGGCTAGGGGGAAACACCATATATTTT
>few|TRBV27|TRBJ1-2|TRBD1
CASSLSGTGGIGYTF
TGTGCCAGCAGTTTATCTGGGACAGGGGGGATTGGCTACACCTTC
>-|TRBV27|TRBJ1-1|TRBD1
CASSLGPTGITEAFF
TGTGCCAGCAGTTTAGGCCCGACAGGGATCACTGAAGCTTTCTTT
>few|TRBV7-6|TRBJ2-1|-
CASSKGGSSSYNEQFF
TGTGCCAGCAGCAAGGGGGGTTCCAGCTCCTACAATGAGCAGTTCTTC
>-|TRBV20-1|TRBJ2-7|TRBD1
CSAHRQGAFYELYF
TGCAGTGCTCATCGACAGGGGGCTTTCTACGAGCTGTACTTC
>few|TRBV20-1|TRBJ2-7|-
CSASSRDGYEQYF
TGCAGTGCTAGCAGTCGGGACGGTTACGAGCAGTACTTC
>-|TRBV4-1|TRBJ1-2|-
CASSFQGTGVDYGYTF
TGCGCCAGCAGCTTCCAAGGAACGGGGGTCGACTATGGCTACACCTTC
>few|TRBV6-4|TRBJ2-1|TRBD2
CASSVREGNEQFF
TGTGCCAGCAGTGTGCGGGAGGGCAATGAGCAGTTCTTC
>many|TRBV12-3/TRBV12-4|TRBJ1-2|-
CASSLGAHSYGYTF
TGTGCCAGCAGTTTGGGGGCCCACAGCTATGGCTACACCTTC
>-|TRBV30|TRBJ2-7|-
CAWRKDLVSYEQYF
TGTGCCTGGAGGAAGGACCTTGTAAGCTACGAGCAGTACTTC
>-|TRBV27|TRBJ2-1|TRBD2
CASSSQITSGRVDEQFF
TGTGCCAGCAGTTCGCAGATAACTAGCGGGAGGGTTGATGAGCAGTTCTTC
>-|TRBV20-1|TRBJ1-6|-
CSARNSRINSPLHF
TGCAGTGCTAGAAACAGTCGTATTAATTCACCCCTCCACTTT
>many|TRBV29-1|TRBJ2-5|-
CSVEALGTVETQYF
TGCAGCGTTGAAGCTCTTGGGACGGTGGAGACCCAGTACTTC
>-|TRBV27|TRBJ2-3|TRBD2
CASSRAGYGTDTQYF
TGTGCCAGCAGTCGAGCGGGATACGGGACAGATACGCAGTATTTT
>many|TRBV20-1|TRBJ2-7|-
CSSRGLLEPYEQYF
TGCAGCTCTAGAGGACTTCTCGAACCCTACGAGCAGTACTTC
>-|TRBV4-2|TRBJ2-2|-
CASSHPKDWEAGAGELFF
TGTGCCAGCAGCCATCCTAAAGATTGGGAGGCAGGGGCTGGGGAGCTGTTTTTT
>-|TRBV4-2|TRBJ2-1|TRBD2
CTSSQVSRLAVVEQFF
TGTACCAGCAGCCAAGTTTCTCGACTAGCGGTCGTTGAGCAGTTCTTC
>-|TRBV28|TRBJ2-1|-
CASSLNYEQFF
TGTGCCAGCAGTTTAAACTATGAGCAGTTCTTC
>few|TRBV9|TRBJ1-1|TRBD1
CASSGGGAYTEAFF
TGTGCCAGCAGCGGAGGGGGCGCATACACTGAAGCTTTCTTT
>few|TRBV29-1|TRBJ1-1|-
CSVSRYGGTEAFF
TGCAGCGTTTCCCGGTACGGGGGCACTGAAGCTTTCTTT
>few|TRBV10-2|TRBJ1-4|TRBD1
CASSALQGAREKLFF
TGCGCCAGCAGTGCCCTACAGGGGGCACGAGAAAAACTGTTTTTT
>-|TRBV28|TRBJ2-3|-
CASSSPSRKTQYF
TGTGCCAGCAGCTCCCCCTCTAGAAAAACGCAGTATTTT
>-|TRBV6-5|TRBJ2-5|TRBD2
CASRGSGGRVTQYF
TGTGCCAGCCGTGGCAGCGGGGGTCGGGTGACCCAGTACTTC
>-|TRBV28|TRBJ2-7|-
CASGPPRGEQYF
TGTGCCAGCGGCCCACCCCGAGGCGAGCAGTACTTC
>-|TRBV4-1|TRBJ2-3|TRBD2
CASRPSGGHSSTDTQYF
TGCGCCAGCAGGCCTAGCGGGGGCCATTCTAGCACAGATACGCAGTATTTT
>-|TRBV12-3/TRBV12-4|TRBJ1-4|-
CTSSSWGRNEKLFF
TGTACCAGCAGTTCGTGGGGGCGTAATGAAAAACTGTTTTTT
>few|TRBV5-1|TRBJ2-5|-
CASSSDGRDPAEQYF
TGCGCCAGCAGCTCGGACGGAAGAGACCCTGCGGAGCAGTACTTC
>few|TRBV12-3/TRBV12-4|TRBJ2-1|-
CASSLEQSVYNEQFF
TGTGCCAGCAGTTTGGAGCAAAGCGTTTACAATGAGCAGTTCTTC
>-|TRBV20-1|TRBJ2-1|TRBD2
CSAGLAGVGEQFF
TGCAGTGCTGGACTAGCGGGGGTGGGTGAGCAGTTCTTC
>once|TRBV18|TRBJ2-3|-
CASSPRLKSTDTQYF
TGTGCCAGCTCACCACGTCTAAAAAGCACAGATACGCAGTATTTT
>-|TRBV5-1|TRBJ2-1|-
CASSSTMGEQFF
TGCGCCAGCAGTTCGACCATGGGTGAGCAGTTCTTC
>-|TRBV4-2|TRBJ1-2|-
CASSRGLLQDNMHGYTF
TGTGCCAGCAGCCGAGGATTATTACAGGATAATATGCATGGCTACACCTTC
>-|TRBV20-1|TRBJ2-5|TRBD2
CSARRPGGIQETQYF
TGCAGTGCTAGACGACCCGGGGGGATCCAAGAGACCCAGTACTTC
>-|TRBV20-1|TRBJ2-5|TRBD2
CSARNLAVPEETQYF
TGCAGTGCTCGTAATCTAGCGGTGCCCGAGGAGACCCAGTACTTC
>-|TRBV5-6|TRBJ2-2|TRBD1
CASSFGTGLATGELFF
TGTGCCAGCAGCTTTGGGACAGGGTTGGCCACCGGGGAGCTGTTTTTT
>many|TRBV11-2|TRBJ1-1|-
CASSLSDSTEAFF
TGTGCCAGCAGCTTATCGGACAGTACTGAAGCTTTCTTT
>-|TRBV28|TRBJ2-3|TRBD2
CATNPPTSGRSTDTQYF
TGTGCCACCAATCCACCGACTAGCGGGAGGAGCACAGATACGCAGTATTTT
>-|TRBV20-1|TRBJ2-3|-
CSARGAGLEGTDAQYF
TGCAGTGCTAGAGGAGCAGGCCTCGAGGGCACAGATGCGCAGTATTTT
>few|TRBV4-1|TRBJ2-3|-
CASSQGIYVVTGVSTDTQYF
TGCGCCAGCAGCCAGGGGATTTACGTGGTCACGGGAGTTTCTACAGATACGCAGTATTTT
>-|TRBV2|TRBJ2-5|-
CASSENRAETRYF
TGTGCCAGCAGTGAAAACAGGGCAGAGACCCGGTACTTC
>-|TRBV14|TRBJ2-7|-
CASSQDWRTYEQYF
TGTGCCAGCAGCCAAGATTGGCGGACCTACGAGCAGTACTTC
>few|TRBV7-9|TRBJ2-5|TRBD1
CASNSNRGDHLYQETQYF
TGTGCCAGCAACTCAAACAGGGGGGATCACTTATACCAAGAGACCCAGTACTTC
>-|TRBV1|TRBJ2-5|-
CTSSQDTLAGGSEETQYF
TGCACCAGCAGCCAAGATACGCTAGCGGGAGGTTCGGAAGAGACCCAGTACTTC
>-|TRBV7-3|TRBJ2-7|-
CASSLNAGLSYEQYF
TGTGCCAGCAGCTTAAACGCAGGCTTGTCCTACGAGCAGTACTTC
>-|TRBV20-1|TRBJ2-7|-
CSARALKFYYEQYF
TGCAGTGCTAGAGCCCTAAAGTTTTACTACGAGCAGTACTTC
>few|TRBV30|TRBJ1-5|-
CAWKGAGNQPQHF
TGTGCCTGGAAAGGGGCAGGTAATCAGCCCCAGCATTTT
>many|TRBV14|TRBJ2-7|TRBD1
CASSQDRGLGEQYF
TGTGCCAGCAGCCAAGACAGGGGGCTGGGCGAGCAGTACTTC
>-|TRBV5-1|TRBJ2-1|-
CASSFQADSYNEQFF
TGCGCCAGCAGCTTTCAGGCTGACTCCTACAATGAGCAGTTCTTC
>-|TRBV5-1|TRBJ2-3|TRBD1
CASSLAGDRADTQYF
TGCGCCAGCAGCTTGGCCGGTGACAGGGCAGATACGCAGTATTTT
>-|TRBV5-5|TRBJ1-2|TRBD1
CASSWAGTGTPRGYTF
TGTGCCAGCAGCTGGGCCGGGACAGGGACCCCTCGGGGCTACACCTTC